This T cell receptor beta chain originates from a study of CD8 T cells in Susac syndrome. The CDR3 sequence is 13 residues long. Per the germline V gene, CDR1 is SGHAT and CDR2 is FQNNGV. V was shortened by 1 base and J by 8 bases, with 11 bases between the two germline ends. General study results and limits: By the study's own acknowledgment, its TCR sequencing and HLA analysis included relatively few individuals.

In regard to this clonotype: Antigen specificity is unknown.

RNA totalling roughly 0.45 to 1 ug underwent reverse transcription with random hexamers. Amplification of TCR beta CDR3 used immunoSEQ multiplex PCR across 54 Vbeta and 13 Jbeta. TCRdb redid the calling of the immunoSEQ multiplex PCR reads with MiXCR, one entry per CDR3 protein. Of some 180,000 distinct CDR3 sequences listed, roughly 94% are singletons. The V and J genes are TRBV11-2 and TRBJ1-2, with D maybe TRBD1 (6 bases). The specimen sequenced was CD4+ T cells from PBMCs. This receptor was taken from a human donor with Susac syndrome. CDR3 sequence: CASSLAHQGGYTF. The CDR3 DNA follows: TGTGCCAGCAGCTTAGCCCACCAGGGGGGCTACACCTTC.